The 10 T cell receptor beta chains presented below share a single source sample, sequenced in a study of shared clonotypes between healthy human individuals. TCRdb keeps only in-frame clones here, not all; method: immunoSEQ multiplex PCR. The sample has about 2.1 million clones; 93% are singletons. Only CD45RO-negative cells positively selected for CCR7 counted as naive CD8 cells, so terminally differentiated effector memory CD45RA+ cells were excluded. Specimen: naive CD8+ T cells from PBMCs. The source is a man between 18 and 35 years old in good health. Some clones in this sample may be carry-over from other donors' samples.

This chain joins TRBV5-5 and TRBJ2-1; 12 bases line up with TRBD2. Germline CDR1 SGHKS, CDR2 YYEKEE (reference sequence). Trimming took 4 bases from V and 4 from J; bases not matched to a gene: 3. The CDR3 runs to 15 residues. In DNA, the CDR3 is TGTGCCAGCAGCGATGGACTAGCGGGGTACAATGAGCAGTTCTTC. Translated: CASSDGLAGYNEQFF.

CDR3 loop: CASSRTGPSNYGYTF. In DNA form, the CDR3 reads TGTGCCAGCAGTCGGACAGGGCCCTCTAACTATGGCTACACCTTC. The gene calls are TRBV2 and TRBJ1-2; 8 bases agree with TRBD1. The germline V gene has CDR1 SNHLY and CDR2 FYNNEI. The CDR3 is made up of 15 amino acids. V trimming: 5 bases; J trimming: 0 bases; junction bases outside the gene matches: 5. Variable domain in full (rest from reference TRBV2 and TRBJ1-2): EPEVTQTPSHQVTQMGQEVILRCVPISNHLYFYWYRQILGQKVEFLVSFYNNEISEKSEIFDDQFSVERPDGSNFTLKIRSTKLEDSAMYFCASSRTGPSNYGYTFGSGTRLTVV.

The chain uses TRBV28 and TRBJ1-5; D is perhaps TRBD1 (5 bases). From germline, CDR1 is MDHEN and CDR2 SYDVKM. The CDR3 length is 15 residues. V was shortened by 3 bases and J by 6 bases, with 15 bases between the two germline ends. The CDR3 protein is CASSFSSLGVQPQHF. CDR3 DNA: TGTGCCAGCAGTTTCTCTTCCTTGGGGGTTCAGCCCCAGCATTTT.

The V call is TRBV27, the J call TRBJ1-4, with D tentatively TRBD1 (6 bases). Germline V gene data show CDR1 as MNHEY and CDR2 as SMNVEV (reference sequence). The CDR3 is made up of 18 amino acids. Trimming pared 4 bases from V and 7 bases from J, leaving 25 bases between. DNA for the CDR3: TGTGCCAGCAGTTCATGGGGGGCACAAGGCCCCGATTTTGAAAAACTGTTTTTT. It specifies CASSSWGAQGPDFEKLFF.

The V call is TRBV6-9, the J call TRBJ2-7; D might be TRBD2 (6 bases). CDR1 is MNHGY and CDR2 is SVAAGI in the germline V gene. CDR3 length: 14 residues. V lost 4 bases and J lost 3, with 13 bases in between. Written as DNA, the CDR3 is TGTGCCAGCAGTTTGAGGGCCGGGAGCTACGAGCAGTACTTC. The encoded protein is CASSLRAGSYEQYF.

This clone turned up a few times. This chain uses TRBV9 with TRBJ1-1; 7 nucleotides agree with TRBD1. Germline CDR1 is SGDLS and CDR2 is YYNGEE. This CDR3 contains 15 residues. V lost 4 bases, J lost 0 bases, and 6 bases stayed unmatched. CDR3: CASSTPGGVNTEAFF. The DNA of the CDR3 is TGTGCCAGCAGCACCCCAGGGGGGGTGAACACTGAAGCTTTCTTT.

This chain uses TRBV10-3 with TRBJ2-7; no clear D. The CDR3 contains 13 residues. Between the trimmed V and J ends, which lost 1 base and 5 bases, there was a span of 9 bases. Germline CDR1 reads ENHRY; CDR2 reads SYGVKD. Written as DNA, the CDR3 is TGTGCCATCAGTGAGTTTGGTAGTCACGAGCAGTACTTC. Its translation: CAISEFGSHEQYF.

This chain uses TRBV9 with TRBJ2-1, with D perhaps being TRBD1 or TRBD2 (5 bases each). The ends were cut back, 4 bases at V and 6 bases at J, with 20 bases in the middle. This CDR3 region has 16 residues. The germline V gene encodes CDR1 SGDLS and CDR2 YYNGEE. In nucleotides, the CDR3 is TGTGCCAGCAGCCCAAGCCCCAAGAGTGGGGGCAATGAGCAGTTCTTC. Residues: CASSPSPKSGGNEQFF.

The V gene is TRBV10-3, the J gene TRBJ2-5; D gene ambiguous. The germline V gene has CDR1 ENHRY and CDR2 SYGVKD. Trimming cost V 2 bases and J 5 bases, with 9 bases left between them. The CDR3 sequence is 13 residues long. This CDR3 reads CAISESQPETQYF. The CDR3, as DNA: TGTGCCATCAGTGAGAGCCAGCCCGAGACCCAGTACTTC.

V is TRBV28 and J is TRBJ1-5; maybe TRBD1 (6 bases). Trimming pared 6 bases from V and 4 bases from J, leaving 13 bases between. Per the germline V gene, CDR1 is MDHEN and CDR2 is SYDVKM. The CDR3 covers 14 residues. The CDR3 bases are TGTGCCAGCAGAGAACTGGACAGTAATCAGCCCCAGCATTTT. Translated, it gives CASRELDSNQPQHF.